The 2 T cell receptor beta chains in this list originate from one sample, sequenced in a study of TIL therapy for anti-PD-1-resistant metastatic lung cancer. Time point in this sample: pre-treatment sample, taken before nivolumab and TIL therapy. The immunoSEQ assay was v3. Profiled with immunoSEQ multiplex PCR; TCRdb holds only in-frame clones, not every one. The profile covers around 30,000 clones, with 74% appearing a single time and less than 3% taken by the ten largest. The sequenced sample was blood, obtained at baseline. The receptors come from a woman aged 30 to 85 with non-small cell lung cancer.

CDR3: CASSPGLVEQFF. The CDR3, as DNA: TGTGCCAGCAGCCCCGGACTAGTTGAGCAGTTCTTC. V is TRBV7-6 and J is TRBJ2-1; 7 bases match TRBD2. Losses at the gene ends were 5 bases for V and 9 bases for J; bases not matched to a gene: 4. This CDR3 contains 12 residues. In germline, CDR1 is SGHVS, CDR2 FNYEAQ.

The chain uses TRBV14 and TRBJ2-7, with a weak D call TRBD1 (5 bases). The V end was cut by 2 bases, the J end by 4 bases, with 12 bases between. This CDR3 is built from 14 residues. In germline, CDR1 is SGHDN, CDR2 FVKESK. The CDR3 DNA reads as TGTGCCAGCAGCCAACGAGGCAGGGCATACGAGCAGTACTTC. This gives the protein CASSQRGRAYEQYF.